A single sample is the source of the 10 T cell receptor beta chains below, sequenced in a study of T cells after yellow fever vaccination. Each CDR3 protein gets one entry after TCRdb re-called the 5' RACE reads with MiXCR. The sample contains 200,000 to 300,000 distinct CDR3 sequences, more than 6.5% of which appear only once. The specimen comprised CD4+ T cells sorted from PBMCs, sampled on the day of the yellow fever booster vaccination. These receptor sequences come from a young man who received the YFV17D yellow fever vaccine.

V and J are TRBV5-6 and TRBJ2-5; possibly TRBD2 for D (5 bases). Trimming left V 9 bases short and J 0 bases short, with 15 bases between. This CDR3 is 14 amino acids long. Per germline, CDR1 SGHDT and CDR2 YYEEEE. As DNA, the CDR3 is TGTGCCACCCGACGGGCCGGGGACCAAGAGACCCAGTACTTC. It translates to CATRRAGDQETQYF.

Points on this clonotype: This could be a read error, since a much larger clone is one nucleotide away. The CDR3 nucleotides are TGCGCCAGCGGCTTGGTACCCTACGAGCAGTACTTC. Protein: CASGLVPYEQYF. The chain combines TRBV5-1 with TRBJ2-7; no clear D gene. The germline V gene encodes CDR1 SGHRS and CDR2 YFSETQ. The CDR3 runs to 12 residues.

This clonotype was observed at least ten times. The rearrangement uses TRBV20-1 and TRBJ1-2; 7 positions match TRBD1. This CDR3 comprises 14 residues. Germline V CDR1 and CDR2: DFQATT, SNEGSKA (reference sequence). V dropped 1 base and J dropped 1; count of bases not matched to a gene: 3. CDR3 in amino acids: CSARGGQNNYGYTF. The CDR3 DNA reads TGCAGTGCTAGAGGGGGACAGAATAACTATGGCTACACCTTC.

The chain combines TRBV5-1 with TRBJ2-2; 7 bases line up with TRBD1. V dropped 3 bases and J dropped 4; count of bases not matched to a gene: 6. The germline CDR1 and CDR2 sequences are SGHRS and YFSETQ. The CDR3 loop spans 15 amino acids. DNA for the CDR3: TGCGCCAGCAGCTCAACAGGGGCGGGCACCGGGGAGCTGTTTTTT. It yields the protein CASSSTGAGTGELFF. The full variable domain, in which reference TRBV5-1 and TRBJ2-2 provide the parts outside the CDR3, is KAGVTQTPRYLIKTRGQQVTLSCSPISGHRSVSWYQQTPGQGLQFLFEYFSETQRNKGNFPGRFSGRQFSNSRSEMNVSTLELGDSALYLCASSSTGAGTGELFFGEGSRLTVL.

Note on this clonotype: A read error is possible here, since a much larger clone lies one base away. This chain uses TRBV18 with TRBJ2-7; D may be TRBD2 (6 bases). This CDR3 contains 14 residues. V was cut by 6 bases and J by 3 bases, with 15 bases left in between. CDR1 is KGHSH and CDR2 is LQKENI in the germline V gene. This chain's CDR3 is CASSGGGGFYEQYF. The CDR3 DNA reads TGTGCCAGCTCGGGTGGTGGAGGGTTCTACGAGCAGTACTTC. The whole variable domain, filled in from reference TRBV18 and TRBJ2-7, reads NAGVMQNPRHLVRRRGQEARLRCSPMKGHSHVYWYRQLPEEGLKFMVYLQKENIIDESGMPKERFSAEFPKEGPSILRIQQVVRGDSAAYFCASSGGGGFYEQYFGPGTRLTVT.

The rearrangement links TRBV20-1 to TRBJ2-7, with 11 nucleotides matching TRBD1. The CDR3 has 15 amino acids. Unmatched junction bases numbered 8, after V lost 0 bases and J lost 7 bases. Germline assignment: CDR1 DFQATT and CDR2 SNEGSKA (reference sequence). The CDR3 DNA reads TGCAGTGCTAGAGATCCGGGACAGGGGGGTGGTGAGCAGTACTTC. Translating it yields CSARDPGQGGGEQYF.

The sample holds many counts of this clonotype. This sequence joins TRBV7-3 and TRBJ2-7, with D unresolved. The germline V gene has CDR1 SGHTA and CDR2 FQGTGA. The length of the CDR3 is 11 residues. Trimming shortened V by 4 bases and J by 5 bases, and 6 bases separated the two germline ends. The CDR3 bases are TGTGCCAGCAGCTCCGGTCACGAGCAGTACTTC. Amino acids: CASSSGHEQYF.

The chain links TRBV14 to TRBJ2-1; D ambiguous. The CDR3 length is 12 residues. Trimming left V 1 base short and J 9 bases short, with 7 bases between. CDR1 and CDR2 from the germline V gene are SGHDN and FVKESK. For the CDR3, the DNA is TGTGCCAGCAGCCAAGTTTCGTCTGAGCAGTTCTTC. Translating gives CASSQVSSEQFF.

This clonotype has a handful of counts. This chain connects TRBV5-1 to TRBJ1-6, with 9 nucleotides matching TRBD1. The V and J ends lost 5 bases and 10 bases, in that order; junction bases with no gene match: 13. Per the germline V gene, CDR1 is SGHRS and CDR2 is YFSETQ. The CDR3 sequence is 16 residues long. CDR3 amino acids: CASRATGGRGWSPLHF. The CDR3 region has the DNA TGCGCCAGCAGGGCAACAGGGGGCCGCGGTTGGTCACCCCTCCACTTT.

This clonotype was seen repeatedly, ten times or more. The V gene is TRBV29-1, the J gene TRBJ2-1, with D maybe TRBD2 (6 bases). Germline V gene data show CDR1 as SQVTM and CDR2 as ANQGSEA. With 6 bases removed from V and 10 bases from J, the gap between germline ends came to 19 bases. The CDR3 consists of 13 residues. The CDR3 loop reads CSVSRYGSVEQFF. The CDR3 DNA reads TGCAGCGTATCTAGGTACGGGAGTGTGGAGCAGTTCTTC.